Each of the 26 T cell receptor beta chains below was sequenced from the same sample in a study of blood T cell repertoires in COVID-19. Here immunoSEQ multiplex PCR was the method, and the copy in TCRdb shows in-frame clones only, minus some. The table has hundreds of thousands of clones, 80% to 90% seen once. Material: peripheral blood. These receptor sequences come from a woman in her twenties or thirties with active or convalescent COVID-19.

The CDR3 region has the DNA TGTGCCAGCAGTGACAATACGCCGGGACAGCAAGTGGGCGCTCCTAGGGAGCAGTACTTC. It is translated as CASSDNTPGQQVGAPREQYF. J is TRBJ2-7 and V is TRBV6-1, with TRBD1 matching over 7 bases. The germline CDR1 and CDR2 sequences are MNHNS and SASEGT. The length of the CDR3 is 20 residues. V lost 3 bases and J lost 7; bases outside the gene matches: 27.

This clone was seen only a few times. At the DNA level, this CDR3 is encoded by other sequences in the same sample as well. This chain links TRBV7-2 with TRBJ2-7, with TRBD1 matching 8 bases. CDR1 SGHTA and CDR2 FQGNSA come from the germline V gene. V trimming: 3 bases; J trimming: 0 bases; junction bases outside the gene matches: 1. This CDR3 is 14 amino acids long. The CDR3 spells CASSFDRGSYEQYF. The CDR3 DNA sequence: TGTGCCAGCAGCTTTGACAGGGGCTCCTACGAGCAGTACTTC.

The V gene is TRBV6-1, the J gene TRBJ1-5, with TRBD1 matching over 7 bases. This CDR3 is 16 amino acids long. Germline loops: CDR1 MNHNS, CDR2 SASEGT. The V gene end was trimmed by 4 bases and the J gene end by 0 bases; junction bases not matched to a gene: 6. CDR3 coding DNA: TGTGCCAGCAGTGGACAGGGTTGGGATAGCAATCAGCCCCAGCATTTT. Residues: CASSGQGWDSNQPQHF.

The chain has TRBV4-1 and TRBJ1-1; maybe TRBD1 (6 bases). With 0 bases removed from V and 5 bases from J, the gap between germline ends came to 13 bases. Germline CDR1 MGHRA, CDR2 YSYEKL. CDR3 size: 15 residues. Here the CDR3 reads CASSQDPGTLTEAFF. CDR3 in DNA: TGCGCCAGCAGCCAAGATCCCGGGACATTGACTGAAGCTTTCTTT.

The rearrangement links TRBV5-5 to TRBJ1-1; no reliable D call. The V end was cut by 0 bases, the J end by 3 bases, with 12 bases between. Germline V CDR1 and CDR2: SGHKS, YYEKEE (reference sequence). The CDR3 sequence is 15 residues long. The CDR3, as DNA: TGTGCCAGCAGCTTGGTGGTTAATGAGTACACTGAAGCTTTCTTT. Its translation is CASSLVVNEYTEAFF.

This chain joins TRBV5-1 and TRBJ2-5, with 15 bases lining up with TRBD2. The germline CDR1 and CDR2 sequences are SGHRS and YFSETQ. Unmatched junction bases numbered 15, after V lost 4 bases and J lost 5 bases. The CDR3 consists of 19 residues. The CDR3 nucleotides read TGCGCCAGCAGCGTAATCGGACTAGCGGGGGGGTACTCCAGGGAGACCCAGTACTTC. It is translated as CASSVIGLAGGYSRETQYF. Based on the CDR3 plus reference TRBV5-1 and TRBJ2-5, the full variable domain is KAGVTQTPRYLIKTRGQQVTLSCSPISGHRSVSWYQQTPGQGLQFLFEYFSETQRNKGNFPGRFSGRQFSNSRSEMNVSTLELGDSALYLCASSVIGLAGGYSRETQYFGPGTRLLVL.

Of note for this clone: Mismatch with germline at one junction end may stem from a read error. This chain uses TRBV6-5 with TRBJ1-5; the match to TRBD1 covers 11 bases. In germline, CDR1 is MNHEY, CDR2 SVGAGI. The CDR3 spans 16 residues. The CDR3 coding sequence is TGTGCCAGCAGTAACTCCGGGACAGGGGGTTCGGTGCCCCAGCATTTT. The encoded protein is CASSNSGTGGSVPQHF.

V usage is TRBV11-2 and J usage is TRBJ2-2; the match to TRBD1 covers 9 bases. The CDR3 length is 18 residues. The germline gives CDR1 SGHAT, CDR2 FQNNGV. V lost 0 bases and J lost 3; bases outside the gene matches: 8. Written as DNA, the CDR3 is TGTGCCAGCAGCTTAGACCGGGACAGGGCTGTGTACACCGGGGAGCTGTTTTTT. This gives the protein CASSLDRDRAVYTGELFF.

The chain employs TRBV5-1 and TRBJ2-1; 10 bases are shared with TRBD2. The ends lost 5 bases at V and 7 bases at J; junction bases unmatched: 18. The length of the CDR3 is 18 residues. Germline V gives CDR1 SGHRS, CDR2 YFSETQ. In DNA, the CDR3 is TGCGCCAGCAGGCCGACCATTCTAGCGGGAGAGGGTGTTAATGAGCAGTTCTTC. It is translated as CASRPTILAGEGVNEQFF.

The rearrangement links TRBV6-5 to TRBJ1-2; TRBD1 matches 8 bases. V shed 7 bases, J shed 0 bases, and the junction held 4 bases outside the gene matches. The CDR3 is made up of 14 amino acids. CDR1 MNHEY and CDR2 SVGAGI come from the germline V gene. The CDR3, as DNA: TGTGCCAGCAAAGGACAGGGCGCTAACTATGGCTACACCTTC. This codes for CASKGQGANYGYTF.

This clone was seen just once. The chain employs TRBV6-6 and TRBJ2-7; 11 nucleotides line up with TRBD1. Unmatched junction bases numbered 6, after V lost 6 bases and J lost 5 bases. The CDR3 runs to 14 residues. Per germline, CDR1 MNHNY and CDR2 SVGAGI (reference sequence). CDR3 loop: CASRSGTGGNEQYF. The CDR3 DNA sequence: TGTGCCAGCAGATCCGGGACAGGGGGAAACGAGCAGTACTTC.

The chain has TRBV15 and TRBJ1-1; weak D call: TRBD1 (5 bases). With 1 base removed from V and 5 bases from J, the gap between germline ends came to 8 bases. Looked up from germline, CDR1 is LNHNV and CDR2 is YYDKDF (reference sequence). This CDR3 is 13 amino acids long. CDR3 amino acids: CATSRGTTTEAFF. CDR3 sequence (DNA): TGTGCCACCAGCAGAGGGACAACGACTGAAGCTTTCTTT.

The chain is built from TRBV5-1 and TRBJ2-2; D not certain. CDR3 size: 17 residues. Trimming stripped 0 bases from V and 4 bases from J, with 16 bases between. Germline CDR1 reads SGHRS; CDR2 reads YFSETQ. CDR3 sequence reads: CASSLAGGAERTGELFF. The CDR3 nucleotides read TGCGCCAGCAGCTTGGCGGGTGGCGCGGAACGCACCGGGGAGCTGTTTTTT.

The V and J genes are TRBV19 and TRBJ1-3; D gene unclear. The length of the CDR3 is 15 residues. Germline loops: CDR1 LNHDA, CDR2 SQIVND (reference sequence). V lost 7 bases, J lost 0 bases, and 13 bases lay in between. For the CDR3, the DNA is TGTGCCAGTAAGAAGGAGGTTTTCTCTGGAAACACCATATATTTT. It codes for CASKKEVFSGNTIYF.

This chain links TRBV27 with TRBJ2-7; a possible D gene is TRBD1 (6 bases). The V end was cut by 2 bases, the J end by 0 bases, with 14 bases between. The germline V gene encodes CDR1 MNHEY and CDR2 SMNVEV (reference sequence). The CDR3 has 16 amino acids. CDR3 residues: CASSLLEGVRSYEQYF. For the CDR3, the DNA is TGTGCCAGCAGTTTACTAGAGGGGGTTCGCTCCTACGAGCAGTACTTC.

The chain uses TRBV5-6 and TRBJ2-2; D is ambiguous. V was clipped by 5 bases and J by 5 bases, with 10 bases between them. Germline lookup yields CDR1 SGHDT and CDR2 YYEEEE. This CDR3 comprises 13 residues. CDR3 sequence (DNA): TGTGCCAGCAGGGTAGCCGGGACCGGGGAGCTGTTTTTT. This translates into CASRVAGTGELFF. Combining the CDR3 with reference TRBV5-6 and TRBJ2-2 gives the whole variable domain DAGVTQSPTHLIKTRGQQVTLRCSPKSGHDTVSWYQQALGQGPQFIFQYYEEEERQRGNFPDRFSGHQFPNYSSELNVNALLLGDSALYLCASRVAGTGELFFGEGSRLTVL.

The J gene is TRBJ2-1, the V gene TRBV6-1, with 10 nucleotides matching TRBD2. The J segment lost 10 bases and the V segment lost 3 bases, leaving 9 bases of the junction unmatched. Germline CDR1 and CDR2: MNHNS and SASEGT. This CDR3 is 15 amino acids long. The CDR3 DNA reads TGTGCCAGCAGTGAGCAGTCTAGCGGGAGTACAGAGCAGTTCTTC. Its protein product is CASSEQSSGSTEQFF.

J is TRBJ2-1 and V is TRBV15; TRBD2 agrees at 14 bases. V was clipped by 8 bases and J by 7 bases; unmatched bases: 10. This CDR3 region has 16 residues. The V gene's germline CDR1 is LNHNV and CDR2 YYDKDF (reference sequence). The CDR3 sequence: CATHSGLAGVWNEQFF. The CDR3 DNA sequence: TGTGCCACCCACTCGGGACTAGCGGGAGTTTGGAATGAGCAGTTCTTC.

The V call is TRBV6-5, the J call TRBJ1-1, with D hard to call. CDR1 is MNHEY and CDR2 is SVGAGI in the germline V gene. The CDR3 contains 13 residues. The germline V and J ends were trimmed by 2 bases and 3 bases, with 7 bases remaining between them. The CDR3 loop reads CASSYKRDTEAFF. The CDR3, as DNA: TGTGCCAGCAGTTACAAGAGGGACACTGAAGCTTTCTTT.

This clone was picked up a small number of times. The rearrangement uses TRBV5-5 and TRBJ2-3, with a tentative D call TRBD1 (6 bases). This CDR3 has 14 residues. Trimming took 4 bases from V and 1 from J, leaving 10 bases between them. CDR1 is SGHKS, CDR2 YYEKEE, per germline (reference sequence). CDR3 sequence reads: CASSPDSRTDTQYF. As DNA, the CDR3 is TGTGCCAGCAGCCCGGACAGTCGCACAGATACGCAGTATTTT.

The table lists this clone with a count of one. The chain recombines TRBV14 with TRBJ1-2; D is uncertain. CDR1 SGHDN and CDR2 FVKESK come from the germline V gene. Trimming shortened V by 1 base and J by 7 bases, and 13 bases separated the two germline ends. This CDR3 has 14 amino acids. CDR3 sequence reads: CASSQGWSRVGYTF. Written as DNA, the CDR3 is TGTGCCAGCAGCCAAGGATGGAGTCGTGTTGGCTACACCTTC.

The DNA of the CDR3 is TGTGCCAGCAGGATATCAGGGGAACAGCCCCAGCATTTT. Translated: CASRISGEQPQHF. V gene TRBV6-5 combines with J gene TRBJ1-5; TRBD1 is a possible D gene (6 bases). The CDR3 has 13 amino acids. Trimming left V 6 bases short and J 7 bases short, with 13 bases between. The germline V gene has CDR1 MNHEY and CDR2 SVGAGI.

The chain couples TRBV19 to TRBJ2-3; TRBD1 matches 9 bases. The CDR3 runs to 18 residues. The V gene's germline CDR1 is LNHDA and CDR2 SQIVND (reference sequence). V was clipped by 5 bases and J by 2 bases; unmatched bases: 14. In DNA form, the CDR3 reads TGTGCCAGTAGTTCATATCACATGGACAGGGGCTTCACAGATACGCAGTATTTT. It encodes CASSSYHMDRGFTDTQYF.

V is TRBV27 and J is TRBJ1-2; TRBD1 matches 8 bases. This CDR3 spans 14 amino acids. Germline lookup yields CDR1 MNHEY and CDR2 SMNVEV (reference sequence). V was clipped by 0 bases and J by 4 bases; unmatched bases: 1. DNA of the CDR3: TGTGCCAGCAGTTTATCTGGGACAGGCTATGGCTACACCTTC. It yields the protein CASSLSGTGYGYTF.

The V and J genes are TRBV27 and TRBJ2-3; D is perhaps TRBD2 (5 bases). The CDR3 runs to 17 residues. Deletions cut 8 bases from V and 0 bases from J, with 21 bases between. From germline, CDR1 is MNHEY and CDR2 SMNVEV (reference sequence). In nucleotides, the CDR3 is TGTGCCAGCCACCCTTCGATTCTCAGGACTAGCACAGATACGCAGTATTTT. Its translation is CASHPSILRTSTDTQYF.

This clone was observed a handful of times. The rearrangement uses TRBV7-2 and TRBJ1-4, with D tentatively TRBD1 (6 bases). The germline CDR1 and CDR2 sequences are SGHTA and FQGNSA. V lost 4 bases to trimming and J lost 6 bases, with 21 bases between them. This CDR3 is built from 17 residues. In DNA, the CDR3 is TGTGCCAGCAGCTCCCCCAGGGGATCAAGGTTCGATGAAAAACTGTTTTTT. This encodes CASSSPRGSRFDEKLFF.